The entry below gives a single T cell receptor (beta chain) sequence along with its context. Its target is not known. PCR amplification relied on 60 Vbeta primers (plus 13 Jbeta primers). Only in-frame clones appear in the TCRdb table, and some are missing; sequencing was by immunoSEQ multiplex PCR. This table holds roughly 100,000 clones, more than 70% found once. V lost 4 bases, J lost 6 bases, and 7 bases stayed unmatched. CDR3 length equals 16 residues. From germline, CDR1 is SGHRS and CDR2 YFSETQ. This sample was included in a study of cytomegalovirus exposure and HLA in healthy donors. The study, taken as a whole, reports: In a later analysis, an Asian-associated ancestry cluster reportedly showed fewer N-insertions than the approximately 700-donor mean. Specificity for CMV antigens was confirmed in vitro for a few of the CMV-associated chains. The authors excluded some V segments, including TRBV6-2 and TRBV6-3, as indistinguishable. According to an earlier analysis, most TCR beta V segments yielded productive rearrangements about 87% or about 30% of the time.

This chain connects TRBV5-1 to TRBJ2-2; the match to TRBD1 covers 12 bases. This clonotype was obtained from a man aged 35-49 years in good health and CMV-seronegative. Sequencing was performed on PBMCs. The CDR3 reads CASSPRDRGLAGELFF. The DNA of the CDR3 is TGCGCCAGCAGCCCCCGGGACAGGGGGCTCGCCGGGGAGCTGTTTTTT.